This T cell receptor beta chain appears in the sequencing data of a study of T-cell reconstitution after alpha-beta-depleted transplantation in children. TCRbeta library preparation incorporated unique molecular identifiers. TCRdb reanalysed the PCR reads using MiXCR and keeps one entry per CDR3 protein. Of about 580,000 distinct CDR3 sequences listed, about a quarter are singletons. V gave up 4 bases and J gave up 5 bases; unmatched junction bases: 11. Germline lookup yields CDR1 DFQATT and CDR2 SNEGSKA (reference sequence). The CDR3 extends over 15 amino acids. This TCR was recovered from a boy younger than two with Wiskott-Aldrich syndrome, due to receive a stem cell transplant. This specimen consisted of PBMCs, obtained before TCRalphabeta/CD19-depleted stem cell transplant. The V and J genes are TRBV20-1 and TRBJ2-1, with TRBD2 identical over 7 bases. CDR3 protein: CSATYSLAENNEQFF. The DNA of the CDR3 is TGCAGTGCTACCTACTCGCTAGCGGAGAACAATGAGCAGTTCTTC.